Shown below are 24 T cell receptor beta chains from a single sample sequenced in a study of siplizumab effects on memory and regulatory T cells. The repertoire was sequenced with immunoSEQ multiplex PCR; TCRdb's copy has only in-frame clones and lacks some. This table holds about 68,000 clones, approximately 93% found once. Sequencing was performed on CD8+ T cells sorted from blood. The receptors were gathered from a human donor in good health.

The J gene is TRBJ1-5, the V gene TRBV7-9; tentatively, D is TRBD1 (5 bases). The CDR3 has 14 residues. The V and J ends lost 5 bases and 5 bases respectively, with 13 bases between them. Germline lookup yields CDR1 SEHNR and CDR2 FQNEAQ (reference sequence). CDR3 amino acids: CASSQSGRDQPQHF. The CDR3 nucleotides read TGTGCCAGCAGCCAATCAGGGAGGGATCAGCCCCAGCATTTT.

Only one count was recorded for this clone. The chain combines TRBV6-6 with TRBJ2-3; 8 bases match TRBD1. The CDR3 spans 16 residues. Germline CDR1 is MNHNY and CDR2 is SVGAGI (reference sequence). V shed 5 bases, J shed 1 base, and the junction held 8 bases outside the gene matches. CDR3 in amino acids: CASSPINRGGTDTQYF. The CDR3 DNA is TGTGCCAGCAGTCCCATTAACAGGGGGGGCACAGATACGCAGTATTTT.

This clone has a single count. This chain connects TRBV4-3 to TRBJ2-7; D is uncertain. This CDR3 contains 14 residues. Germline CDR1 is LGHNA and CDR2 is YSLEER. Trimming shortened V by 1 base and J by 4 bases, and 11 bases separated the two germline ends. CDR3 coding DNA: TGCGCCAGCAGCCAAGCACACCCAGAGTACGAGCAGTACTTC. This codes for CASSQAHPEYEQYF.

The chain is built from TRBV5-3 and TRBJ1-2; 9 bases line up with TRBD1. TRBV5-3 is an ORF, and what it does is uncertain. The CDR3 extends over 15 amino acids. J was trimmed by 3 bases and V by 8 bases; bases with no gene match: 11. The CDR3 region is CARGNWDRVDYGYTF. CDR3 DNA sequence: TGTGCCAGGGGGAACTGGGACAGGGTAGACTATGGCTACACCTTC.

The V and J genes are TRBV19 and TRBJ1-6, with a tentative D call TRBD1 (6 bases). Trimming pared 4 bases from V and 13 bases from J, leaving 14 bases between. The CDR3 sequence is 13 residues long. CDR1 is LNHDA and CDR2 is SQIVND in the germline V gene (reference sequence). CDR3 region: CASSTPPGHPLHF. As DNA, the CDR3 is TGTGCCAGTAGTACTCCTCCGGGACATCCCCTCCACTTT.

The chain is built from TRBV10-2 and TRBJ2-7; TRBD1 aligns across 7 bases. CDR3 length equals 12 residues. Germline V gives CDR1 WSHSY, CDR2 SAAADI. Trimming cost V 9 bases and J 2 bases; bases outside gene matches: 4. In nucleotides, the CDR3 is TGCGCCAGTTCGACAGGGCCCTACGAGCAGTACTTC. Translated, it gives CASSTGPYEQYF.

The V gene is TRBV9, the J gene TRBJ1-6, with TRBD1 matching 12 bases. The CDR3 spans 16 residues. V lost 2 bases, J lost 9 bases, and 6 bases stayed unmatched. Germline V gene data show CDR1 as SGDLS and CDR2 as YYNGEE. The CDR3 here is CASSVTGTGGASPLHF. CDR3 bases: TGTGCCAGCAGCGTGACCGGGACAGGGGGCGCTTCACCCCTCCACTTT. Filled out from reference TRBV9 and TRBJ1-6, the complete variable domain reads DSGVTQTPKHLITATGQRVTLRCSPRSGDLSVYWYQQSLDQGLQFLIQYYNGEERAKGNILERFSAQQFPDLHSELNLSSLELGDSALYFCASSVTGTGGASPLHFGNGTRLTVT.

In DNA, the CDR3 is TGTGCCAGCAGCTTAGGGCAGGAGGTTTGGTACGAGCAGTACTTC. It translates to CASSLGQEVWYEQYF. The genes are TRBV7-2 and TRBJ2-7, with D possibly TRBD2 on 5 matching bases. The CDR3 is 15 amino acids. CDR1 SGHTA and CDR2 FQGNSA come from the germline V gene. V lost 1 base and J 4 bases, leaving 14 bases between the germline ends.

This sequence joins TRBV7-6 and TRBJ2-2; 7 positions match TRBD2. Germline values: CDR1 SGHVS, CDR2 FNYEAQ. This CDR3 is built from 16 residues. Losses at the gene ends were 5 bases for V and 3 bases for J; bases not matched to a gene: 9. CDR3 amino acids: CASSPEPGLYTGELFF. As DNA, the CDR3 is TGTGCCAGCAGCCCAGAACCGGGACTATACACCGGGGAGCTGTTTTTT.

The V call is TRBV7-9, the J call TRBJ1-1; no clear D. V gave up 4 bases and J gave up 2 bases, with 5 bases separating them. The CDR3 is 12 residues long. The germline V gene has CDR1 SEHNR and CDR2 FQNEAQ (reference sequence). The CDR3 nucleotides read TGTGCCAGCAGCTGGACCAACACTGAAGCTTTCTTT. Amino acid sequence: CASSWTNTEAFF.

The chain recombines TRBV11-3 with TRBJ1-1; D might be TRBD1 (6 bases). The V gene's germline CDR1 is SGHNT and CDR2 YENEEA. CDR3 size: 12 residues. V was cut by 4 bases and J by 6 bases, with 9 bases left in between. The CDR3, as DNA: TGTGCCAGCAGCTCGGCAGGGGCTGAAGCTTTCTTT. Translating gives CASSSAGAEAFF.

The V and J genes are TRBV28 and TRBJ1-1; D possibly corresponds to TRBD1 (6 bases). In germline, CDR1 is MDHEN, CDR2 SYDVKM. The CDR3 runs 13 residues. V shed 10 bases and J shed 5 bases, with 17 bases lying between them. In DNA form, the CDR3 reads TGTGCCATGATGGGGGGCAGGGGAACTGAAGCTTTCTTT. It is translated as CAMMGGRGTEAFF.

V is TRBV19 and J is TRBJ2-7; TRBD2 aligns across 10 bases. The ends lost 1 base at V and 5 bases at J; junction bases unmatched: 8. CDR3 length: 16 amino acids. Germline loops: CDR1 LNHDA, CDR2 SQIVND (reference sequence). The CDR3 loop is CASSIGFGTSANEQYF. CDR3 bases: TGTGCCAGTAGTATAGGGTTCGGGACTAGCGCCAACGAGCAGTACTTC.

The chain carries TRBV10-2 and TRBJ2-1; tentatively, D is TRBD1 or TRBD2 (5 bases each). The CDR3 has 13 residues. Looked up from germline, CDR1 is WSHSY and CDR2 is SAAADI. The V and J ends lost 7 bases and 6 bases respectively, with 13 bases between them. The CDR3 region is CASTSGTFNEQFF. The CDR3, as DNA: TGCGCCAGCACGTCCGGGACGTTCAATGAGCAGTTCTTC.

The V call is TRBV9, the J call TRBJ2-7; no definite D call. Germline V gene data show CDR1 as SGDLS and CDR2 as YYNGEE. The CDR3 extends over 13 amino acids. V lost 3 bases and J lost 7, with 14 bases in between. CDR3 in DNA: TGTGCCAGCAGCGCCGGGCGAGCTATGGAGCAGTACTTC. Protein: CASSAGRAMEQYF.

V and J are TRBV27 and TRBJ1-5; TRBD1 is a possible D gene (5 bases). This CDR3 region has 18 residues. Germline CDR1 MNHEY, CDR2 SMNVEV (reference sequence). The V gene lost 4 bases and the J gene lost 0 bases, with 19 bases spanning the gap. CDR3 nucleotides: TGTGCCAGCAGTTCTACAGTCCCGACAGAGTATAGCAATCAGCCCCAGCATTTT. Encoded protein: CASSSTVPTEYSNQPQHF.

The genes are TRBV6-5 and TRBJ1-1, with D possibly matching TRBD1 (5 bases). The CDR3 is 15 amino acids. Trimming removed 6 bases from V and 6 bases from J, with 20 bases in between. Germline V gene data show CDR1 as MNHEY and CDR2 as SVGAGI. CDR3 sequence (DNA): TGTGCCAGCAGGGGAGAGGAGGGGACGGTCGCTGAAGCTTTCTTT. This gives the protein CASRGEEGTVAEAFF.

The CDR3 bases are TGCGCCAGCAGCCAAGCGGGGACAGACCACGAGCAGTACTTC. As protein: CASSQAGTDHEQYF. The chain uses TRBV4-3 and TRBJ2-7, with TRBD1 matching over 7 bases. V trimming: 1 base; J trimming: 5 bases; junction bases outside the gene matches: 5. Germline loops: CDR1 LGHNA, CDR2 YSLEER. The CDR3 has 14 amino acids.

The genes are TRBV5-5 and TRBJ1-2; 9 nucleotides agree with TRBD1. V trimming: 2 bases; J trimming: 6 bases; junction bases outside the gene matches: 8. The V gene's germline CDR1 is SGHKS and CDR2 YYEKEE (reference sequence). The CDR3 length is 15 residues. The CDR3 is CASSFYRGRRDGYTF. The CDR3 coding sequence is TGTGCCAGCAGCTTTTACAGGGGGCGCAGGGATGGCTACACCTTC.

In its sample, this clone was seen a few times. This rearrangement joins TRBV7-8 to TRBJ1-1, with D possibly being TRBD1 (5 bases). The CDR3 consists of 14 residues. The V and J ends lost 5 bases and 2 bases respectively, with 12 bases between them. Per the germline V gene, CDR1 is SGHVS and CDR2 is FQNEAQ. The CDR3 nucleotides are TGTGCCAGCAGCGACGGGGCAGCTAACACTGAAGCTTTCTTT. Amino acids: CASSDGAANTEAFF. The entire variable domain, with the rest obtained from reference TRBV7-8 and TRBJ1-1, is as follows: GAGVSQSPRYKVAKRGQDVALRCDPISGHVSLFWYQQALGQGPEFLTYFQNEAQLDKSGLPSDRFFAERPEGSVSTLKIQRTQQEDSAVYLCASSDGAANTEAFFGQGTRLTVV.

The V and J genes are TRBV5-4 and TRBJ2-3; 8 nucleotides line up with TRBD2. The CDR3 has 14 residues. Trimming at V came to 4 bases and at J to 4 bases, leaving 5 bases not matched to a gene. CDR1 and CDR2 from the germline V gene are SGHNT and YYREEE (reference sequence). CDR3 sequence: CASSQGLASDTQYF. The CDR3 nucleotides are TGTGCCAGCAGCCAAGGACTAGCTTCAGATACGCAGTATTTT.

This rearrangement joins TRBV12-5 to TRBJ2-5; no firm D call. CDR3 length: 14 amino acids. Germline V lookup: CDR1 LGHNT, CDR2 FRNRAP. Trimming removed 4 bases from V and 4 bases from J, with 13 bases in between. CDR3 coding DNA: TGTGCTAGTGGTTCGCTCCACGACCCAGAGACCCAGTACTTC. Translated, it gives CASGSLHDPETQYF.

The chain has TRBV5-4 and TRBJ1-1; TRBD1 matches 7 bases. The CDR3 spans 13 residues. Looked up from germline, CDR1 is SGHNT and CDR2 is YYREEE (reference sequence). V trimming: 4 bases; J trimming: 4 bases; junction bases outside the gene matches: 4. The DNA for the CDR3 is TGTGCCAGCAGCCTGGGGACAGCCACTGAAGCTTTCTTT. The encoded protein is CASSLGTATEAFF.

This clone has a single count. DNA for the CDR3: TGTGCCAGTAGTATAGTAGGGGGCTCCTACGAGCAGTACTTC. Protein product: CASSIVGGSYEQYF. The chain uses TRBV19 and TRBJ2-7; tentative D call: TRBD1 (6 bases). Trimming left V 1 base short and J 0 bases short, with 7 bases between. Germline assignment: CDR1 LNHDA and CDR2 SQIVND (reference sequence). This CDR3 has 14 residues.